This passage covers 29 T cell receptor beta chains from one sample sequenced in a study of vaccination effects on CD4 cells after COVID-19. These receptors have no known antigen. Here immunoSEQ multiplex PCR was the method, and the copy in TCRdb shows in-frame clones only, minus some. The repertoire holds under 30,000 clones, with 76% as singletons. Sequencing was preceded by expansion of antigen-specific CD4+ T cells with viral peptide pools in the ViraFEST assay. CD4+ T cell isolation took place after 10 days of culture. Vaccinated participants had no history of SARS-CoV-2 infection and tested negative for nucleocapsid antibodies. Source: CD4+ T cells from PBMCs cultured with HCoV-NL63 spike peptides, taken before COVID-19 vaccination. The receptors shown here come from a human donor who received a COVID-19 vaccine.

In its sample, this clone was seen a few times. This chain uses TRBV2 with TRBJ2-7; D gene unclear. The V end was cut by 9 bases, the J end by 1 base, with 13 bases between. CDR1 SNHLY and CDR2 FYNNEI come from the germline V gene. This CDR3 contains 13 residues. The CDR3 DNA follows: TGTGCCAGTAGCCAGTTGGGATCCTACGAGCAGTACTTC. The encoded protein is CASSQLGSYEQYF.

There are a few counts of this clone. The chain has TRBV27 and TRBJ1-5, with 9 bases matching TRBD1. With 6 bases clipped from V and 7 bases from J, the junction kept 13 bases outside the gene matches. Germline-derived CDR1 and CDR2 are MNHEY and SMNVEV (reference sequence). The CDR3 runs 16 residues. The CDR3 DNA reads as TGTGCCAGCAGAAGGGCGTCGGGACAGGGTCGACAGCCCCAGCATTTT. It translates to CASRRASGQGRQPQHF.

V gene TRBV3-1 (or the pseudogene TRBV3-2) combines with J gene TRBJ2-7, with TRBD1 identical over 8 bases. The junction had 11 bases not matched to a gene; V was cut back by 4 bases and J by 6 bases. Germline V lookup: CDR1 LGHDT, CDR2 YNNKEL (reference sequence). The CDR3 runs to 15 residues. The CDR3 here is CASSPRTGRSSEQYF. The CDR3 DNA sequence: TGTGCCAGCAGCCCACGGACAGGGCGTTCGAGCGAGCAGTACTTC.

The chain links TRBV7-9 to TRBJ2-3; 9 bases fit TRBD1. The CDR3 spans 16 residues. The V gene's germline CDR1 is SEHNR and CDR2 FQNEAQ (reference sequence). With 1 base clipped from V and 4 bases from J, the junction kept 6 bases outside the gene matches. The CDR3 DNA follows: TGTGCCAGCAGCTTAGGCCTGGGGACAGGGTCAGATACGCAGTATTTT. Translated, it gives CASSLGLGTGSDTQYF.

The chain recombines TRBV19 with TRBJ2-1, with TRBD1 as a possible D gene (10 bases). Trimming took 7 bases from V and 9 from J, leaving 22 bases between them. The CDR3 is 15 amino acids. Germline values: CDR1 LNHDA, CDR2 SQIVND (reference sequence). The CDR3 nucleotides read TGTGCCAGTACTTACGACAGGGGGCGGGGGGGTGAGCAGTTCTTC. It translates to CASTYDRGRGGEQFF.

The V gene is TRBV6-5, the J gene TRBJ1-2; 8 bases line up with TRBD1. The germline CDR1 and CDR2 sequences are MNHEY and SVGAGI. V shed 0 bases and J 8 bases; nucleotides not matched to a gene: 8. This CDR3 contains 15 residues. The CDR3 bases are TGTGCCAGCAGTTACTCGGTGGCAGGGGGCTTCGGCTACACCTTC. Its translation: CASSYSVAGGFGYTF.

CDR3 sequence (DNA): TGTGCCAGTAGTAATATGGTAGCGGGAGCCATCGCCTACGAGCAGTACTTC. Its protein is CASSNMVAGAIAYEQYF. The J gene is TRBJ2-7, the V gene TRBV19, with 9 bases lining up with TRBD2. After removal of 4 bases from V and 2 bases from J, the junction contained 12 bases not matched to a gene. The CDR3 runs to 17 residues. CDR1 and CDR2 (germline): LNHDA, SQIVND (reference sequence).

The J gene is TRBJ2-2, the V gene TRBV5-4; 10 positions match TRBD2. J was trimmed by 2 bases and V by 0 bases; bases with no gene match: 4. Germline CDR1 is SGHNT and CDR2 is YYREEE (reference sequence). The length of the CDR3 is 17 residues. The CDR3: CASSLVLAGDNTGELFF. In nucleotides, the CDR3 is TGTGCCAGCAGCTTGGTGCTAGCGGGAGATAACACCGGGGAGCTGTTTTTT.

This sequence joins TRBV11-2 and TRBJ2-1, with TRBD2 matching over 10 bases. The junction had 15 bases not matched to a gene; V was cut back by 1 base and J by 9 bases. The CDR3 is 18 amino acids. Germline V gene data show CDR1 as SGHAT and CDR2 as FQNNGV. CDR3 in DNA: TGTGCCAGCAGCTTAGCCTTCCTGAAGCGGGGGGGCCCGAGTGAGCAGTTCTTC. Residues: CASSLAFLKRGGPSEQFF.

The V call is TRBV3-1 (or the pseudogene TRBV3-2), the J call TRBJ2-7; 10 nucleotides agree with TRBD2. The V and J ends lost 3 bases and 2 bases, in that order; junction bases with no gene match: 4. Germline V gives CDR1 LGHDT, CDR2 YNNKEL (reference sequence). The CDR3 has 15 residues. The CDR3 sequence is CASSQAAGGPYEQYF. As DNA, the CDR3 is TGTGCCAGCAGCCAGGCAGCGGGAGGGCCCTACGAGCAGTACTTC.

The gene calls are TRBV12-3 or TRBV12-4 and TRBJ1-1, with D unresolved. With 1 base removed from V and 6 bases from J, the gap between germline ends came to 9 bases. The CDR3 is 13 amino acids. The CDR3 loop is CASSLGASAEAFF. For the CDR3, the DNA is TGTGCCAGCAGTTTAGGGGCTAGCGCTGAAGCTTTCTTT.

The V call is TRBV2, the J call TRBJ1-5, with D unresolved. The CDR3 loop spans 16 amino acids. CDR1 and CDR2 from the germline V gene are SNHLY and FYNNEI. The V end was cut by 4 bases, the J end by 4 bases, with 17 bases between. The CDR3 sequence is CASSARSLRLNQPQHF. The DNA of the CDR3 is TGTGCCAGCAGTGCTAGGTCCCTGCGGCTGAATCAGCCCCAGCATTTT.

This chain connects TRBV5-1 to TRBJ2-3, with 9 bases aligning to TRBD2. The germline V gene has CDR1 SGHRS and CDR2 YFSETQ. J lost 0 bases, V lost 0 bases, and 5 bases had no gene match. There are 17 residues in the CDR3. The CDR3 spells CASSLGAGGPSTDTQYF. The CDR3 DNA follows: TGCGCCAGCAGCTTGGGAGCGGGGGGCCCAAGCACAGATACGCAGTATTTT.

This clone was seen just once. As DNA, the CDR3 is TGTGCCAGCAGCTCGACAGTGAACACTGAAGCTTTCTTT. It specifies CASSSTVNTEAFF. The chain recombines TRBV5-4 with TRBJ1-1, with D possibly TRBD1 on 5 matching bases. Germline CDR1 and CDR2: SGHNT and YYREEE (reference sequence). The CDR3 contains 13 residues. The V gene lost 3 bases and the J gene lost 0 bases, with 6 bases spanning the gap. Variable domain in full (rest from reference TRBV5-4 and TRBJ1-1): ETGVTQSPTHLIKTRGQQVTLRCSSQSGHNTVSWYQQALGQGPQFIFQYYREEENGRGNFPPRFSGLQFPNYSSELNVNALELDDSALYLCASSSTVNTEAFFGQGTRLTVV.

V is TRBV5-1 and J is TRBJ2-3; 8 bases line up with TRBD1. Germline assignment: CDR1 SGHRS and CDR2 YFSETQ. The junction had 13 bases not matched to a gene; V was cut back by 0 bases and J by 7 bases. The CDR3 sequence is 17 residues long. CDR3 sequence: CASSLVAGQGARNTQYF. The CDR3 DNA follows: TGCGCCAGCAGCTTGGTTGCGGGGCAGGGGGCGCGTAATACGCAGTATTTT.

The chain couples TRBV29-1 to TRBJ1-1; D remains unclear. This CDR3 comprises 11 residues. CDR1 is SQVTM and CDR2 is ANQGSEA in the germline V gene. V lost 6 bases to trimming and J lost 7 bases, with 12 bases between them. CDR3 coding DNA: TGCAGCGTCTTGCGGCAGAGTGAAGCTTTCTTT. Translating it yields CSVLRQSEAFF. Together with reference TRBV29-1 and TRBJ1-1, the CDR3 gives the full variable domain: SAVISQKPSRDICQRGTSLTIQCQVDSQVTMMFWYRQQPGQSLTLIATANQGSEATYESGFVIDKFPISRPNLTFSTLTVSNMSPEDSSIYLCSVLRQSEAFFGQGTRLTVV.

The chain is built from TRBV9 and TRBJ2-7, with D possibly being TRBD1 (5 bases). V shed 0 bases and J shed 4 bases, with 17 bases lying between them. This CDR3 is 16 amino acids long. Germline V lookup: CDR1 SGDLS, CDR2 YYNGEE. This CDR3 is CASSVAPQGTSYEQYF. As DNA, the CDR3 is TGTGCCAGCAGCGTAGCCCCCCAGGGTACATCATACGAGCAGTACTTC.

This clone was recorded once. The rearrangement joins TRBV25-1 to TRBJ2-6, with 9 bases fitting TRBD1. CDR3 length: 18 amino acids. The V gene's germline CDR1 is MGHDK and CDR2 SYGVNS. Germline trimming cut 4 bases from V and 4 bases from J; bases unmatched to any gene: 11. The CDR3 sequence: CASSGDWGQGVGANVLTF. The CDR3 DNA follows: TGTGCCAGCAGTGGCGACTGGGGACAGGGTGTCGGGGCCAACGTCCTGACTTTC.

The CDR3 loop is CASSEWGSGQPQHF. CDR3 DNA: TGTGCCAGCAGTGAGTGGGGCTCGGGTCAGCCCCAGCATTTT. The rearrangement links TRBV6-4 to TRBJ1-5; D is possibly TRBD1 (5 bases). CDR3 length equals 14 residues. V was cut by 3 bases and J by 6 bases, with 12 bases left in between. Germline loops: CDR1 MRHNA, CDR2 SNTAGT.

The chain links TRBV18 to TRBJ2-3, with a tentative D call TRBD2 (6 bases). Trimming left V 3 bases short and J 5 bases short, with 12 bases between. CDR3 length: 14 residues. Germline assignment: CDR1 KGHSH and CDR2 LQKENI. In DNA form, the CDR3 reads TGTGCCAGCTCACCCTTGGGGGGAGGAGATACGCAGTATTTT. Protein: CASSPLGGGDTQYF.

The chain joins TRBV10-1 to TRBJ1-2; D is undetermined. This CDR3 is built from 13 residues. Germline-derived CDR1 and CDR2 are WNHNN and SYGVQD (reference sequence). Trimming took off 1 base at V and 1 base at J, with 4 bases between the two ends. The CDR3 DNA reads TGCGCCAGCAGTGAGTGGGTTAACTATGGCTACACCTTC. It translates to CASSEWVNYGYTF.

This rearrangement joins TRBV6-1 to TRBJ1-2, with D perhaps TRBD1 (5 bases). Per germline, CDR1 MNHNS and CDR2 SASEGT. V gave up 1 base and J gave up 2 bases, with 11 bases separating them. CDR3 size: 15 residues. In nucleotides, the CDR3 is TGTGCCAGCAGTGAAGTCCCCACAGGCAACTATGGCTACACCTTC. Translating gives CASSEVPTGNYGYTF.

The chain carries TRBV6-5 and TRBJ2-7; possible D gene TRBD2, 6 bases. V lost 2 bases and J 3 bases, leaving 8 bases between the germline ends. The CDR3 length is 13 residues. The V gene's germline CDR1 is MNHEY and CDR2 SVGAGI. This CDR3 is CASSYGLNYEQYF. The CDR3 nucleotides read TGTGCCAGCAGTTACGGACTAAACTACGAGCAGTACTTC.

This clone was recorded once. The CDR3 region is CASRTTRGDNEQFF. The CDR3 DNA reads TGTGCCAGCAGAACGACAAGGGGAGACAATGAGCAGTTCTTC. J is TRBJ2-1 and V is TRBV27; TRBD1 or TRBD2 may be the D gene (5 bases each). Trimming cost V 6 bases and J 5 bases, with 14 bases left between them. This CDR3 contains 14 residues. The germline CDR1 and CDR2 sequences are MNHEY and SMNVEV (reference sequence).

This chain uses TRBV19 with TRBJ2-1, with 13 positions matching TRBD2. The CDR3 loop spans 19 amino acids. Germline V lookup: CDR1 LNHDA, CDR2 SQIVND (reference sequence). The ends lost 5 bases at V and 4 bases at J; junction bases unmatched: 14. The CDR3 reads CASSSMGLAGTSFYNEQFF. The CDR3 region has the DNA TGTGCCAGTAGTTCAATGGGACTAGCGGGAACCTCGTTTTACAATGAGCAGTTCTTC.

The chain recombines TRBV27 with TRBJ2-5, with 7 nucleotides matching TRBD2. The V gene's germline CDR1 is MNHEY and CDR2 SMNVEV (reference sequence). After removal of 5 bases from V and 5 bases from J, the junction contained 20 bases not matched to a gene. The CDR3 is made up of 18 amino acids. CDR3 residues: CASSDVPGGTTRRETQYF. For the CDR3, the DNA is TGTGCCAGCAGTGACGTCCCGGGTGGGACTACAAGGAGGGAGACCCAGTACTTC.

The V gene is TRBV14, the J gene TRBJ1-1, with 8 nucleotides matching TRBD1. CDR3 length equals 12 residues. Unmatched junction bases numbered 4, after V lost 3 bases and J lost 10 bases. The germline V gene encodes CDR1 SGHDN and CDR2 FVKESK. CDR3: CASSHAQGAAFF. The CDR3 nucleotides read TGTGCCAGCAGCCATGCTCAGGGGGCAGCTTTCTTT.

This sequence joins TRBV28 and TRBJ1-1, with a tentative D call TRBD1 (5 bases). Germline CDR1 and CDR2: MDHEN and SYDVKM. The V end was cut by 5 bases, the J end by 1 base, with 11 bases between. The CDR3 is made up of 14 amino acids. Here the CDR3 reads CASSPGRGNTEAFF. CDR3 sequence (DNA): TGTGCCAGCAGTCCCGGGAGGGGGAACACTGAAGCTTTCTTT.

The CDR3 DNA sequence: TGTGCCAGCTCAGTTACAGGGGCCAACTCTGGAAACACCATATATTTT. This translates into CASSVTGANSGNTIYF. The chain is built from TRBV18 and TRBJ1-3, with 7 bases that match TRBD1. J gave up 0 bases and V 5 bases, and 7 bases lay outside the gene matches. Germline CDR1 is KGHSH and CDR2 is LQKENI. The CDR3 is made up of 16 amino acids.